This T cell receptor beta chain was recorded in a study of T cells in localized non-small cell lung cancer. Whole-study findings and limits: Because only a single region of the tumor was sequenced, heterogeneity remains possible. The study found T cell clonality highest in uninvolved adjacent lung, above tumor. Among the top 100 tumor clones, a median approximately 55 appeared in adjacent lung. There was an association of higher blood T cell density with longer overall survival.

This CDR3 is 14 amino acids long. After removal of 8 bases from V and 4 bases from J, the junction contained 10 bases not matched to a gene. Germline V lookup: CDR1 MNHEY, CDR2 SVGAGI. The assay was immunoSEQ multiplex PCR, and TCRdb's table has in-frame clones only and misses some. This repertoire shows roughly 50,000 clones, approximately 90% found once; its top ten account for about 20%. As for this clone: Its antigen is as yet unknown.

This TCR derives from a man aged 40 to 70 with stage I lung adenocarcinoma. The V and J genes are TRBV6-5 and TRBJ1-1, with 7 bases identical to TRBD1. The sample here was peripheral blood, taken before any cancer treatment. CDR3 in amino acids: CASGTKTGVTEAFF. Written as DNA, the CDR3 is TGTGCCAGCGGGACAAAAACAGGGGTCACTGAAGCTTTCTTT.